These T cell receptor beta chains were read from a single sample in a study of blood T cell repertoires in COVID-19. TCRdb's table, derived via immunoSEQ multiplex PCR, lists solely in-frame clones and lacks some. The sample lists 400,000 or so clones, around 90% seen once, with approximately 2.1% in the top ten. The sequencing input was PBMCs or T cells enriched from blood (not recorded which). Source of these receptors: a woman aged 40 to 55 with acute COVID-19. Each CDR3 is given with its conserved first and last residue. D genes are given only for firm matches. Clone size, where shown, is once, few, many, or a class for clones that have expanded.

v_gene: TRBV12-5; d_gene: TRBD2; len: 16; abundance: .; j_gene: TRBJ2-3; CDR3aa: CASGLVGAGGYGTQYF; CDR3nt: TGTGCTAGTGGTTTGGTGGGAGCGGGGGGGTATGGTACGCAGTATTTT
v_gene: TRBV27; d_gene: .; len: 16; abundance: .; j_gene: TRBJ1-4; CDR3aa: CASSLSATLVNEKLFF; CDR3nt: TGTGCCAGCAGTTTATCGGCAACGCTAGTTAATGAAAAACTGTTTTTT
v_gene: TRBV30; d_gene: .; len: 11; abundance: .; j_gene: TRBJ1-4; CDR3aa: CAWRQGEKLFF; CDR3nt: TGTGCCTGGAGACAGGGAGAAAAACTGTTTTTT
v_gene: TRBV5-1; d_gene: .; len: 17; abundance: .; j_gene: TRBJ1-2; CDR3aa: CASYHIPTGPANYGYTF; CDR3nt: TGCGCCAGCTATCATATTCCGACAGGACCAGCTAACTATGGCTACACCTTC
v_gene: TRBV6-5; d_gene: .; len: 15; abundance: .; j_gene: TRBJ1-3; CDR3aa: CASRPYLSSGNTIYF; CDR3nt: TGTGCCAGCAGGCCCTATCTCTCTTCTGGAAACACCATATATTTT
v_gene: TRBV6-7; d_gene: .; len: 13; abundance: .; j_gene: TRBJ1-2; CDR3aa: CASSHGLGDGYTF; CDR3nt: TGTGCCAGCAGCCATGGCCTAGGGGATGGCTACACCTTC
v_gene: TRBV6-6; d_gene: .; len: 13; abundance: once; j_gene: TRBJ1-5; CDR3aa: CASRTGSNQPQHF; CDR3nt: TGTGCCAGCAGAACGGGTAGCAATCAGCCCCAGCATTTT
v_gene: TRBV18; d_gene: TRBD2; len: 16; abundance: .; j_gene: TRBJ2-5; CDR3aa: CASSSPGLAGQETQYF; CDR3nt: TGTGCCAGCTCATCTCCGGGACTAGCGGGACAAGAGACCCAGTACTTC
v_gene: TRBV30; d_gene: TRBD1; len: 13; abundance: once; j_gene: TRBJ1-1; CDR3aa: CAWGGGGNTEAFF; CDR3nt: TGTGCCTGGGGAGGGGGCGGGAACACTGAAGCTTTCTTT
v_gene: TRBV5-1; d_gene: .; len: 16; abundance: once; j_gene: TRBJ2-7; CDR3aa: CASSLVLMISSYEQYF; CDR3nt: TGCGCCAGCAGCCTAGTGCTGATGATATCCTCCTACGAGCAGTACTTC
v_gene: TRBV20-1; d_gene: TRBD1; len: 14; abundance: .; j_gene: TRBJ1-5; CDR3aa: CSANDRGRNQPQHF; CDR3nt: TGCAGTGCTAATGACAGGGGGCGCAATCAGCCCCAGCATTTT
v_gene: TRBV18; d_gene: .; len: 16; abundance: .; j_gene: TRBJ2-2; CDR3aa: CASSPSPGHLTGELFF; CDR3nt: TGTGCCAGCTCACCCTCGCCGGGACACCTCACCGGGGAGCTGTTTTTT
v_gene: TRBV27; d_gene: .; len: 14; abundance: .; j_gene: TRBJ1-4; CDR3aa: CASSRWTGNEKLFF; CDR3nt: TGTGCCAGCAGTCGGTGGACGGGAAATGAAAAACTGTTTTTT
v_gene: TRBV4-1; d_gene: .; len: 16; abundance: .; j_gene: TRBJ2-7; CDR3aa: CASSQVESPGFYEQYF; CDR3nt: TGCGCCAGCAGCCAAGTGGAAAGCCCAGGGTTCTACGAGCAGTACTTC
v_gene: TRBV15; d_gene: .; len: 14; abundance: .; j_gene: TRBJ2-3; CDR3aa: CATSRDIGADTQYF; CDR3nt: TGTGCCACCAGCAGAGATATCGGAGCAGATACGCAGTATTTT
v_gene: TRBV6-5; d_gene: .; len: 15; abundance: .; j_gene: TRBJ2-2; CDR3aa: CASSRPDRDTGELFF; CDR3nt: TGTGCCAGCAGTCGCCCGGACAGAGACACCGGGGAGCTGTTTTTT
v_gene: TRBV7-9; d_gene: TRBD1; len: 15; abundance: .; j_gene: TRBJ1-5; CDR3aa: CASSLGTGEDQPQHF; CDR3nt: TGTGCCAGCAGCTTAGGAACAGGGGAAGATCAGCCCCAGCATTTT
v_gene: TRBV4-1; d_gene: TRBD2; len: 14; abundance: few; j_gene: TRBJ2-7; CDR3aa: CASSLTSGEYEQYF; CDR3nt: TGCGCCAGCAGCTTGACTAGCGGGGAATACGAGCAGTACTTC
v_gene: TRBV20-1; d_gene: .; len: 10; abundance: .; j_gene: TRBJ2-1; CDR3aa: CSARVGEQFF; CDR3nt: TGCAGTGCTAGAGTCGGGGAGCAGTTCTTC
v_gene: TRBV9; d_gene: TRBD2; len: 17; abundance: .; j_gene: TRBJ2-1; CDR3aa: CASSRGLAFSSYNEQFF; CDR3nt: TGTGCCAGCAGCAGGGGACTAGCCTTTAGCTCCTACAATGAGCAGTTCTTC
v_gene: TRBV6-1; d_gene: TRBD1; len: 14; abundance: .; j_gene: TRBJ1-1; CDR3aa: CASSEEGQGDKAFF; CDR3nt: TGTGCCAGCAGTGAAGAAGGACAGGGGGACAAAGCTTTCTTT
v_gene: TRBV29-1; d_gene: .; len: 13; abundance: many; j_gene: TRBJ2-3; CDR3aa: CSVGAGARDTQYF; CDR3nt: TGCAGCGTTGGCGCAGGGGCGAGGGATACGCAGTATTTT
v_gene: TRBV5-4; d_gene: TRBD1; len: 14; abundance: .; j_gene: TRBJ1-1; CDR3aa: CASSPQGPNTEAFF; CDR3nt: TGTGCCAGCAGTCCACAGGGGCCGAACACTGAAGCTTTCTTT
v_gene: TRBV30; d_gene: TRBD1; len: 16; abundance: .; j_gene: TRBJ1-5; CDR3aa: CAWSAPRDRLNQPQHF; CDR3nt: TGTGCCTGGAGTGCCCCCCGGGACAGGCTAAATCAGCCCCAGCATTTT
v_gene: TRBV7-8; d_gene: TRBD1; len: 15; abundance: few; j_gene: TRBJ1-2; CDR3aa: CASSWGTGINYGYTF; CDR3nt: TGTGCCAGCAGCTGGGGGACAGGGATTAACTATGGCTACACCTTC
v_gene: TRBV11-2; d_gene: .; len: 14; abundance: .; j_gene: TRBJ1-3; CDR3aa: CASSFGQPGNTIYF; CDR3nt: TGTGCCAGCAGCTTCGGACAGCCTGGAAACACCATATATTTT
v_gene: TRBV19; d_gene: .; len: 17; abundance: .; j_gene: TRBJ1-3; CDR3aa: CASRYSVTDRSGNTIYF; CDR3nt: TGTGCCAGTAGATACTCGGTGACAGACCGCTCTGGAAACACCATATATTTT